A single sample is the source of the 23 T cell receptor beta chains below, sequenced in a study of blood T cell repertoires in COVID-19. Measured with immunoSEQ multiplex PCR; TCRdb has only the in-frame clones, and not every one. The top ten hold approximately 29% of the sample, which has tens of thousands of clones, more than 65% seen once. Input material: peripheral blood. Every receptor here comes from a human donor in a cohort sampled during active COVID-19.

The V gene is TRBV9, the J gene TRBJ2-2, with 8 bases aligning to TRBD2. Germline CDR1 and CDR2: SGDLS and YYNGEE. The CDR3 runs to 15 residues. With V trimmed by 0 bases and J by 3 bases, 1 base remained unmatched. The CDR3 region is CASSVVGGDTGELFF. CDR3 nucleotide sequence: TGTGCCAGCAGCGTAGTCGGGGGGGACACCGGGGAGCTGTTTTTT.

This clone has only one observation. The V and J genes are TRBV13 and TRBJ2-3; D is undetermined. The CDR3 totals 13 residues. Germline-derived CDR1 and CDR2 are PRHDT and FYEKMQ (reference sequence). The germline V and J ends were trimmed by 1 base and 2 bases, with 4 bases remaining between them. The CDR3 is CASSLAVTDTQYF. The DNA of the CDR3 is TGTGCCAGCAGCTTAGCGGTCACAGATACGCAGTATTTT.

The chain couples TRBV18 to TRBJ1-2; 12 positions match TRBD1. The CDR3 is made up of 14 amino acids. V trimming: 3 bases; J trimming: 9 bases; junction bases outside the gene matches: 5. Germline V lookup: CDR1 KGHSH, CDR2 LQKENI. The CDR3 bases are TGTGCCAGCTCACCGGGACAGGGGGCGGTTAGCTACACCTTC. Translation: CASSPGQGAVSYTF.

This chain links TRBV28 with TRBJ2-7; D remains ambiguous. Trimming removed 4 bases from V and 7 bases from J, with 8 bases in between. The CDR3 has 11 amino acids. Germline CDR1 MDHEN, CDR2 SYDVKM. CDR3 coding DNA: TGTGCCAGCAGTTCCGGAGTAGAGCAGTACTTC. This codes for CASSSGVEQYF.

This clone showed up just a few times. The rearrangement links TRBV9 to TRBJ2-7; 7 bases align to TRBD1. The trim removed 4 bases at V and 5 bases at J, leaving 15 bases unmatched. In germline, CDR1 is SGDLS, CDR2 YYNGEE. The CDR3 is made up of 16 amino acids. The CDR3 sequence is CASSPRTGRDNHEQYF. As DNA, the CDR3 is TGTGCCAGCAGCCCAAGGACAGGACGGGATAATCACGAGCAGTACTTC.

This rearrangement joins TRBV10-3 to TRBJ2-5; TRBD2 matches 9 bases. This CDR3 is 14 amino acids long. Germline V gene lookup returns CDR1 ENHRY and CDR2 SYGVKD. V shed 8 bases, J shed 1 base, and the junction held 5 bases outside the gene matches. CDR3 in amino acids: CAIHSGGFQETQYF. In DNA, the CDR3 is TGTGCCATCCACAGCGGGGGGTTCCAAGAGACCCAGTACTTC.

The chain carries TRBV5-1 and TRBJ2-5; TRBD2 matches at 12 bases. Germline CDR1 SGHRS, CDR2 YFSETQ. The CDR3 is 16 amino acids. V lost 0 bases and J lost 2; bases outside the gene matches: 2. CDR3: CASSLGLAGGQETQYF. The CDR3 coding sequence is TGCGCCAGCAGCTTGGGGCTAGCGGGGGGGCAAGAGACCCAGTACTTC. Full variable domain (rest looked up from reference TRBV5-1 and TRBJ2-5): KAGVTQTPRYLIKTRGQQVTLSCSPISGHRSVSWYQQTPGQGLQFLFEYFSETQRNKGNFPGRFSGRQFSNSRSEMNVSTLELGDSALYLCASSLGLAGGQETQYFGPGTRLLVL.

The chain is built from TRBV5-1 and TRBJ2-5; 7 nucleotides line up with TRBD1. The CDR3 runs to 13 residues. Per germline, CDR1 SGHRS and CDR2 YFSETQ. With 7 bases clipped from V and 1 base from J, the junction kept 4 bases outside the gene matches. The CDR3 sequence is CASGRDSQETQYF. The CDR3 nucleotides read TGCGCCAGCGGCCGGGACAGCCAAGAGACCCAGTACTTC.

This clone was picked up a small number of times. The chain couples TRBV10-2 to TRBJ2-7; D perhaps matches TRBD1 (5 bases). Germline assignment: CDR1 WSHSY and CDR2 SAAADI. The length of the CDR3 is 16 residues. V lost 8 bases and J 1 base, leaving 21 bases between the germline ends. The CDR3 DNA follows: TGCGCCAGCTCGGAAGTAACAGGCCAAAGGTCCTACGAGCAGTACTTC. Translation gives CASSEVTGQRSYEQYF.

This chain uses TRBV6-2 or TRBV6-3 with TRBJ1-1, with a tentative D call TRBD1 (6 bases). V was cut by 2 bases and J by 0 bases, with 13 bases left in between. The germline CDR1 and CDR2 sequences are MNHEY and SVGEGT. The CDR3 sequence is 16 residues long. CDR3 nucleotide sequence: TGTGCCAGCAGTTACACCCGACAGGAAATGAACACTGAAGCTTTCTTT. Protein: CASSYTRQEMNTEAFF.

V gene TRBV5-6 combines with J gene TRBJ1-3, with D perhaps matching TRBD1 (6 bases). CDR3 size: 18 residues. Germline CDR1 is SGHDT and CDR2 is YYEEEE. The V end lost 4 bases, the J end lost 0 bases, and 20 bases lay between the germline ends. This chain's CDR3 is CASSRERGQLSSGNTIYF. CDR3 in DNA: TGTGCCAGCAGCCGCGAGAGAGGACAGCTGAGCTCTGGAAACACCATATATTTT.

The chain carries TRBV10-3 and TRBJ2-1; 9 bases map to TRBD1. This CDR3 spans 15 amino acids. Trimming took 2 bases from V and 4 from J; bases not matched to a gene: 3. Looked up from germline, CDR1 is ENHRY and CDR2 is SYGVKD. CDR3 DNA sequence: TGTGCCATCAGTGAGGGGACAGGGATATACAATGAGCAGTTCTTC. Translating gives CAISEGTGIYNEQFF.

The chain recombines TRBV4-1 with TRBJ1-4; possible D gene TRBD1, 6 bases. Trimming shortened V by 1 base and J by 1 base, and 13 bases separated the two germline ends. Germline lookup yields CDR1 MGHRA and CDR2 YSYEKL. This CDR3 spans 17 amino acids. The CDR3 loop reads CASSQGRGARTNEKLFF. The DNA for the CDR3 is TGCGCCAGCAGCCAAGGTCGGGGGGCGCGAACTAATGAAAAACTGTTTTTT.

The CDR3 here is CASSIYGSTDTQYF. CDR3 in DNA: TGTGCCAGTAGTATTTACGGGAGCACAGATACGCAGTATTTT. The chain combines TRBV19 with TRBJ2-3, with D uncertain. Germline V gene lookup returns CDR1 LNHDA and CDR2 SQIVND (reference sequence). Trimming removed 3 bases from V and 0 bases from J, with 7 bases in between. The CDR3 consists of 14 residues.

This chain joins TRBV9 and TRBJ2-1; the D gene is possibly TRBD1 (6 bases). The CDR3 runs 15 residues. V was clipped by 0 bases and J by 1 base, with 8 bases between them. Per the germline V gene, CDR1 is SGDLS and CDR2 is YYNGEE. The DNA of the CDR3 is TGTGCCAGCAGCGTAGGGCAGGGGTCCTACAATGAGCAGTTCTTC. It is translated as CASSVGQGSYNEQFF.

The V gene is TRBV27, the J gene TRBJ2-2; 7 positions agree with TRBD2. CDR3 length: 15 residues. The germline V gene encodes CDR1 MNHEY and CDR2 SMNVEV (reference sequence). V gave up 5 bases and J gave up 3 bases; unmatched junction bases: 6. CDR3 sequence (DNA): TGTGCCAGCAGTCCCCGGGGGGTTGACACCGGGGAGCTGTTTTTT. As protein: CASSPRGVDTGELFF.

J is TRBJ2-1 and V is TRBV9, with 11 bases aligning to TRBD2. The CDR3 has 16 residues. Germline assignment: CDR1 SGDLS and CDR2 YYNGEE. With 2 bases clipped from V and 0 bases from J, the junction kept 1 base outside the gene matches. This CDR3 is CASSVLAGGSYNEQFF. CDR3 coding DNA: TGTGCCAGCAGCGTCCTAGCGGGGGGCTCCTACAATGAGCAGTTCTTC. Variable domain in full (rest from reference TRBV9 and TRBJ2-1): DSGVTQTPKHLITATGQRVTLRCSPRSGDLSVYWYQQSLDQGLQFLIQYYNGEERAKGNILERFSAQQFPDLHSELNLSSLELGDSALYFCASSVLAGGSYNEQFFGPGTRLTVL.

The genes are TRBV18 and TRBJ1-2, with 11 bases fitting TRBD1. The germline V gene has CDR1 KGHSH and CDR2 LQKENI. V was clipped by 2 bases and J by 4 bases; unmatched bases: 21. The length of the CDR3 is 21 residues. The CDR3 region is CASSPGVTGQGEIGIGYGYTF. CDR3 coding DNA: TGTGCCAGCTCACCAGGGGTAACGGGACAGGGGGAAATCGGGATCGGCTATGGCTACACCTTC.

The genes are TRBV6-5 and TRBJ2-4; TRBD2 aligns across 10 bases. The CDR3 has 14 amino acids. Germline CDR1 reads MNHEY; CDR2 reads SVGAGI. The V segment lost 5 bases and the J segment 10 bases; nucleotides outside the gene matches: 8. The CDR3 here is CASSPSTSGVIQYF. DNA of the CDR3: TGTGCCAGCAGTCCCTCTACTAGCGGGGTGATTCAGTACTTC.

This chain links TRBV4-1 with TRBJ2-1; 8 nucleotides line up with TRBD1. Trimming cost V 5 bases and J 10 bases; bases outside gene matches: 16. This CDR3 region has 16 residues. Germline V lookup: CDR1 MGHRA, CDR2 YSYEKL. DNA for the CDR3: TGCGCCAGCAGCGCACGGACAGGGCTATTGGAGGGGGAGCAGTTCTTC. It translates to CASSARTGLLEGEQFF.

The chain joins TRBV2 to TRBJ1-5; D call uncertain. The CDR3 loop spans 15 amino acids. Trimming pared 8 bases from V and 1 base from J, leaving 15 bases between. Germline lookup yields CDR1 SNHLY and CDR2 FYNNEI. The CDR3 region has the DNA TGTGCCAGCCGGGCGCGGGCTTTGAGCAATCAGCCCCAGCATTTT. Its protein product is CASRARALSNQPQHF.

This chain links TRBV5-6 with TRBJ2-7, with 10 positions matching TRBD1. The CDR3 sequence is 15 residues long. Germline loops: CDR1 SGHDT, CDR2 YYEEEE. The V and J ends lost 4 bases and 8 bases, in that order; junction bases with no gene match: 12. CDR3 amino acids: CASSQDRGEPTKQYF. The CDR3 DNA reads TGTGCCAGCAGCCAGGACAGGGGGGAGCCTACGAAGCAGTACTTC.

This clone was seen only a few times. The CDR3 here is CASSFGGLAGELFF. CDR3 in DNA: TGTGCCAGCAGTTTTGGCGGCCTAGCCGGGGAGCTGTTTTTT. This chain uses TRBV27 with TRBJ2-2; D gene unclear. Trimming removed 3 bases from V and 6 bases from J, with 11 bases in between. Germline values: CDR1 MNHEY, CDR2 SMNVEV (reference sequence). CDR3 length: 14 residues.